This T cell receptor (beta chain) emerged from a study of T-cell memory formation after mild COVID-19. Looking at the study overall: Among the donors, TCR clusters were largely specific to each donor. Notes on the study in general: The finding that pre-infection memory included some responding clones suggested that cross-reactive memory joined. Second-wave clones reaching peak frequency on day 37 lacked confirmed SARS-CoV-2 specificity.

This clonotype has ten or more counts. Antigen specificity is unknown. CDR1 and CDR2 (germline): SNHLY, FYNNEI. V shed 3 bases and J shed 3 bases, with 10 bases lying between them. The length of the CDR3 is 14 residues. The authors produced TCR alpha and TCR beta cDNA libraries with sample barcodes and UMIs by 5'RACE using constant-segment primers. TCRdb reprocessed the 5' RACE reads via MiXCR and lists one record per CDR3 protein. The table lists about 340,000 distinct CDR3 sequences, about 15% of them singletons, with approximately 20% in the top ten. This TCR derives from a man between 18 and 29 years old who had mild COVID-19 (a few samples of this study predate the infection). Cell type and time point are not known. V and J are TRBV2 and TRBJ2-3; D perhaps matches TRBD2 (6 bases). Sequenced input: PBMCs or a T cell subset sorted from them (not recorded which). In DNA form, the CDR3 reads TGTGCCAGCAGTGAGGTTCTAGCGACAGATACGCAGTATTTT. Its translation is CASSEVLATDTQYF.